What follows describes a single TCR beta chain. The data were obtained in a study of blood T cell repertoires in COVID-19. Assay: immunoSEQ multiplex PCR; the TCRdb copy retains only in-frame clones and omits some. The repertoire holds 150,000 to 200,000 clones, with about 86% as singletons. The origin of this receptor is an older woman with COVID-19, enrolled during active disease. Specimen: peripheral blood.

The CDR3 coding sequence is TGCGCCAGCAGCTGGACAGGACCTAACTATGGCTACACCTTC. Translating gives CASSWTGPNYGYTF. The rearrangement joins TRBV5-1 to TRBJ1-2, with 7 bases fitting TRBD1. The CDR3 covers 14 residues. V shed 3 bases and J 0 bases; nucleotides not matched to a gene: 2. Per germline, CDR1 SGHRS and CDR2 YFSETQ.